A single sample gave rise to the 19 T cell receptor beta chains below, sequenced in a study of blood T cell repertoires in COVID-19. The data were produced by immunoSEQ multiplex PCR, yet TCRdb's version contains in-frame clones alone and is incomplete. The table shows approximately 65,000 clones, with over 75% occurring only once. The sequencing sample was made of peripheral blood. The receptors come from a young woman with acute or convalescent COVID-19.

The chain has TRBV5-1 and TRBJ1-1; TRBD1 is a possible D gene (5 bases). This CDR3 is 17 amino acids long. From germline, CDR1 is SGHRS and CDR2 YFSETQ. Trimming shortened V by 4 bases and J by 1 base, and 20 bases separated the two germline ends. In DNA form, the CDR3 reads TGCGCCAGCAGCAAGTGGACCGTCGACGGGGGGAACACTGAAGCTTTCTTT. This gives the protein CASSKWTVDGGNTEAFF.

Only one count was recorded for this clone. The V call is TRBV5-1, the J call TRBJ2-1; D is possibly TRBD1 (5 bases). The CDR3 length is 17 residues. V was pared by 2 bases and J by 7 bases, with 22 bases between. Germline-derived CDR1 and CDR2 are SGHRS and YFSETQ. This CDR3 is CASSFYLDRVLGNEQFF. The CDR3 DNA follows: TGCGCCAGCAGCTTTTACCTCGACAGAGTCCTTGGGAATGAGCAGTTCTTC. Combining the CDR3 with reference TRBV5-1 and TRBJ2-1 gives the whole variable domain KAGVTQTPRYLIKTRGQQVTLSCSPISGHRSVSWYQQTPGQGLQFLFEYFSETQRNKGNFPGRFSGRQFSNSRSEMNVSTLELGDSALYLCASSFYLDRVLGNEQFFGPGTRLTVL.

The chain joins TRBV6-2 or TRBV6-3 to TRBJ2-7, with TRBD2 matching 11 bases. Germline CDR1 reads MNHEY; CDR2 reads SVGEGT. This CDR3 is 16 amino acids long. With V trimmed by 0 bases and J by 3 bases, 4 bases remained unmatched. The CDR3 reads CASSYSSLAGGYEQYF. The CDR3 nucleotides read TGTGCCAGCAGTTACTCTTCCCTAGCGGGAGGCTACGAGCAGTACTTC.

The chain recombines TRBV28 with TRBJ1-5; D perhaps matches TRBD1 (5 bases). The CDR3 extends over 16 amino acids. Germline CDR1 reads MDHEN; CDR2 reads SYDVKM. V lost 6 bases and J 1 base, leaving 16 bases between the germline ends. The CDR3 loop reads CASSRMGLLSNQPQHF. The CDR3 region has the DNA TGTGCCAGCAGCCGGATGGGACTTCTGAGCAATCAGCCCCAGCATTTT.

This chain joins TRBV5-8 and TRBJ1-1; weak D call: TRBD1 (6 bases). Per the germline V gene, CDR1 is SGHTS and CDR2 is YDEGEE. This CDR3 has 13 amino acids. The germline V and J ends were trimmed by 5 bases and 1 base, with 9 bases remaining between them. The CDR3 DNA follows: TGTGCCAGCAGATCCAGGGGGAACACTGAAGCTTTCTTT. This encodes CASRSRGNTEAFF.

The chain has TRBV3-1 (or the pseudogene TRBV3-2) and TRBJ2-2; 10 bases fit TRBD1. Losses at the gene ends were 3 bases for V and 5 bases for J; bases not matched to a gene: 15. Germline CDR1 and CDR2: LGHDT and YNNKEL (reference sequence). This CDR3 comprises 19 residues. The CDR3 DNA reads as TGTGCCAGCAGCCAGGCCGCCCCAGGGGGACAGGGGAAGACCGGGGAGCTGTTTTTT. This encodes CASSQAAPGGQGKTGELFF.

V and J are TRBV6-6 and TRBJ1-5; D may be TRBD1 (5 bases). The CDR3 length is 14 residues. V shed 6 bases and J shed 2 bases, with 11 bases lying between them. CDR1 and CDR2 (germline): MNHNY, SVGAGI (reference sequence). In DNA, the CDR3 is TGTGCCAGCAGCTACGACAGTGGCAATCAGCCCCAGCATTTT. The encoded protein is CASSYDSGNQPQHF.

The rearrangement uses TRBV11-2 and TRBJ1-1; unclear D gene. Germline CDR1 reads SGHAT; CDR2 reads FQNNGV. The CDR3 is 15 residues long. V was cut by 2 bases and J by 2 bases, with 12 bases left in between. CDR3: CASSLSGDLNTEAFF. CDR3 sequence (DNA): TGTGCCAGCAGCTTATCGGGAGATCTTAACACTGAAGCTTTCTTT.

This clone appeared a single time. The chain is built from TRBV4-3 and TRBJ2-7; TRBD2 matches at 9 bases. The V gene end was trimmed by 1 base and the J gene end by 3 bases; junction bases not matched to a gene: 4. CDR3 size: 15 residues. Germline CDR1 LGHNA, CDR2 YSLEER. CDR3 in amino acids: CASSQVAGVGYEQYF. DNA for the CDR3: TGCGCCAGCAGCCAAGTAGCGGGAGTAGGCTACGAGCAGTACTTC.

The V gene is TRBV7-2, the J gene TRBJ1-6; 7 positions agree with TRBD1. V shed 5 bases, J shed 2 bases, and the junction held 6 bases outside the gene matches. This CDR3 is 16 amino acids long. Germline loops: CDR1 SGHTA, CDR2 FQGNSA. The CDR3 reads CASSHRGGAYNSPLHF. As DNA, the CDR3 is TGTGCCAGCAGCCACAGAGGGGGCGCCTATAATTCACCCCTCCACTTT.

The chain joins TRBV6-6 to TRBJ2-7; 8 bases map to TRBD1. With V trimmed by 4 bases and J by 3 bases, 5 bases remained unmatched. This CDR3 spans 14 amino acids. The germline V gene encodes CDR1 MNHNY and CDR2 SVGAGI (reference sequence). This CDR3 reads CASSLAGTGYEQYF. In DNA, the CDR3 is TGTGCCAGCAGTTTGGCCGGGACAGGCTACGAGCAGTACTTC.

The chain has TRBV9 and TRBJ2-3; TRBD2 aligns across 9 bases. In germline, CDR1 is SGDLS, CDR2 YYNGEE. The length of the CDR3 is 16 residues. The J segment lost 5 bases and the V segment lost 2 bases, leaving 9 bases of the junction unmatched. CDR3 region: CASSVREGRVEDTQYF. The CDR3 DNA is TGTGCCAGCAGCGTGCGGGAGGGCCGGGTGGAAGATACGCAGTATTTT. Full variable domain (rest looked up from reference TRBV9 and TRBJ2-3): DSGVTQTPKHLITATGQRVTLRCSPRSGDLSVYWYQQSLDQGLQFLIQYYNGEERAKGNILERFSAQQFPDLHSELNLSSLELGDSALYFCASSVREGRVEDTQYFGPGTRLTVL.

The genes are TRBV6-5 and TRBJ1-5; no definite D call. The germline V gene has CDR1 MNHEY and CDR2 SVGAGI. The CDR3 consists of 13 residues. Trimming removed 10 bases from V and 4 bases from J, with 14 bases in between. CDR3 amino acids: CATADTPNQPQHF. CDR3 in DNA: TGTGCCACCGCAGACACACCAAATCAGCCCCAGCATTTT.

The chain has TRBV19 and TRBJ1-5; D unclear. Germline lookup yields CDR1 LNHDA and CDR2 SQIVND (reference sequence). The CDR3 has 14 residues. The V end lost 3 bases, the J end lost 6 bases, and 12 bases lay between the germline ends. The CDR3 region has the DNA TGTGCCAGTAGTATTTGGGCGCTTGGTCAGCCCCAGCATTTT. It yields the protein CASSIWALGQPQHF.

The chain couples TRBV10-2 to TRBJ2-2; D perhaps matches TRBD1 (6 bases). The ends were cut back, 5 bases at V and 5 bases at J, with 12 bases in the middle. Germline CDR1 reads WSHSY; CDR2 reads SAAADI. This CDR3 spans 14 amino acids. The chain's CDR3 is CASSWLQGTGELFF. The DNA of the CDR3 is TGCGCCAGCAGTTGGCTCCAGGGGACCGGGGAGCTGTTTTTT.

CDR3 nucleotide sequence: TGTGCCAGCAGACGCACCCAACAGGGACCCATGGGCTACACCTTC. This translates into CASRRTQQGPMGYTF. The chain couples TRBV28 to TRBJ1-2; possible D gene TRBD1, 6 bases. Germline loops: CDR1 MDHEN, CDR2 SYDVKM. This CDR3 is built from 15 residues. Trimming stripped 6 bases from V and 8 bases from J, with 22 bases between.

The count of this clone is one. This rearrangement joins TRBV6-4 to TRBJ1-5; D is ambiguous. Germline lookup yields CDR1 MRHNA and CDR2 SNTAGT. Trimming left V 10 bases short and J 9 bases short, with 10 bases between. The CDR3 covers 10 residues. This chain's CDR3 is CATVSGPQHF. The CDR3 coding sequence is TGTGCCACCGTGTCCGGGCCCCAGCATTTT.

The V call is TRBV9, the J call TRBJ1-1; possibly TRBD1 for D (6 bases). The CDR3 consists of 15 residues. Germline V gene data show CDR1 as SGDLS and CDR2 as YYNGEE. Trimming left V 4 bases short and J 1 base short, with 14 bases between. CDR3 bases: TGTGCCAGCAGCCCTGTTTCCAGGGGGAACACTGAAGCTTTCTTT. Residues: CASSPVSRGNTEAFF. Full variable domain (outside the CDR3, taken from reference TRBV9 and TRBJ1-1): DSGVTQTPKHLITATGQRVTLRCSPRSGDLSVYWYQQSLDQGLQFLIQYYNGEERAKGNILERFSAQQFPDLHSELNLSSLELGDSALYFCASSPVSRGNTEAFFGQGTRLTVV.

CDR3 residues: CASSYSGQNTDTQYF. The DNA for the CDR3 is TGTGCCAGCAGTTACTCGGGACAGAACACAGATACGCAGTATTTT. The chain combines TRBV6-5 with TRBJ2-3; 7 positions match TRBD1. This CDR3 comprises 15 residues. Germline V gene data show CDR1 as MNHEY and CDR2 as SVGAGI. The V segment lost 0 bases and the J segment 2 bases; nucleotides outside the gene matches: 2.